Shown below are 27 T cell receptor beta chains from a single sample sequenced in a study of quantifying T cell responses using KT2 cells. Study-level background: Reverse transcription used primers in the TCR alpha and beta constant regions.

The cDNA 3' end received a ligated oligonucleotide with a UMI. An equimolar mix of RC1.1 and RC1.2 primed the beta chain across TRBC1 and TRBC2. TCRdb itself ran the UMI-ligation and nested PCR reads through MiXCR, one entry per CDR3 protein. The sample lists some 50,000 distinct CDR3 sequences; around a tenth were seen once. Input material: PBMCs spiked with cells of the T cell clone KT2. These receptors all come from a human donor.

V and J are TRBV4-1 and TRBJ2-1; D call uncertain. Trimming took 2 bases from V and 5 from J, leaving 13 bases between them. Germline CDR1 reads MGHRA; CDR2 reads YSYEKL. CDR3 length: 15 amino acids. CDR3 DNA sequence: TGCGCCAGCAGCCAAAATACGGCCCCAAACAATGAGCAGTTCTTC. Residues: CASSQNTAPNNEQFF.

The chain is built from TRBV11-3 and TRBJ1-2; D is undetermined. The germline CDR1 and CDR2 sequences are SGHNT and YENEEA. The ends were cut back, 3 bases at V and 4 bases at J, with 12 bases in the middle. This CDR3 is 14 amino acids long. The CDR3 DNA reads TGTGCCAGCAGCTTGGGAGGAGAAAGCTATGGCTACACCTTC. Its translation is CASSLGGESYGYTF.

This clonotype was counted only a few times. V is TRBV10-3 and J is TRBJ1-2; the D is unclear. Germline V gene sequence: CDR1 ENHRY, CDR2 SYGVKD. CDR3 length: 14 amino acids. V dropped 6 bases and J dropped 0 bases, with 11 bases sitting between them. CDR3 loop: CAISDSIANYGYTF. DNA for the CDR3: TGTGCCATCAGCGACTCGATAGCTAACTATGGCTACACCTTC.

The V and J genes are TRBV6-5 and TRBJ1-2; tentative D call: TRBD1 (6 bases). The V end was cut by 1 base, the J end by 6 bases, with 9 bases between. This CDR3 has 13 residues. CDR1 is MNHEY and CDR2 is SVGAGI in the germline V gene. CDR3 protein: CASSYFRGHGYTF. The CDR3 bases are TGTGCCAGCAGTTACTTCAGGGGACATGGCTACACCTTC.

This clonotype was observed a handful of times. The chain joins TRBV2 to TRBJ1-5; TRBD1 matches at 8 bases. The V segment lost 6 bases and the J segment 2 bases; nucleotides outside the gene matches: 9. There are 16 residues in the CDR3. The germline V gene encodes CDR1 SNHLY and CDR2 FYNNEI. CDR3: CASSPDREAGNQPQHF. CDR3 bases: TGTGCCAGCAGCCCGGACAGGGAGGCGGGCAATCAGCCCCAGCATTTT.

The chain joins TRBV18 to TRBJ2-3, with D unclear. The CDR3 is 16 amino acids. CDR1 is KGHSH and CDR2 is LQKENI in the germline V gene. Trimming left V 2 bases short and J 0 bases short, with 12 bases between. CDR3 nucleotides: TGTGCCAGCTCACCATCCCAAGATCCTAGCACAGATACGCAGTATTTT. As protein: CASSPSQDPSTDTQYF.

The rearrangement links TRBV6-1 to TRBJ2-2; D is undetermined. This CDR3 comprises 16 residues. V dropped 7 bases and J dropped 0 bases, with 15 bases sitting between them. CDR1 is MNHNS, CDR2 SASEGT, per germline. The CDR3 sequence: CASTPSGTANTGELFF. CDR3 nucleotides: TGTGCCAGCACTCCCTCCGGCACCGCGAACACCGGGGAGCTGTTTTTT.

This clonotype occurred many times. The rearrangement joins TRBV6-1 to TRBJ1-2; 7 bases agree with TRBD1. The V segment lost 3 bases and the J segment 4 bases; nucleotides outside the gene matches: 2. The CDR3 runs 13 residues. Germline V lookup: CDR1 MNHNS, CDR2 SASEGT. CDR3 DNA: TGTGCCAGCAGTGAGGGGACAGTCTATGGCTACACCTTC. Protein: CASSEGTVYGYTF.

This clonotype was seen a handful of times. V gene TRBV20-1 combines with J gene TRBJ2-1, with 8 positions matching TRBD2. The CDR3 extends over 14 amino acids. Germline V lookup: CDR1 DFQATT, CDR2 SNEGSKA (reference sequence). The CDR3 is CSLPVGRGVNEQFF. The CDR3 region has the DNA TGCAGCCTCCCTGTCGGGAGGGGCGTGAATGAGCAGTTCTTC.

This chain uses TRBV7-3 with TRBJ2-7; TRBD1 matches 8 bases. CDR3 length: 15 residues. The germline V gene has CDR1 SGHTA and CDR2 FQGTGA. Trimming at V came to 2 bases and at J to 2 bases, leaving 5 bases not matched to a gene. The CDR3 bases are TGTGCCAGCAGCTTACGCGGACAGGGACCCTACGAGCAGTACTTC. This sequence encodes CASSLRGQGPYEQYF.

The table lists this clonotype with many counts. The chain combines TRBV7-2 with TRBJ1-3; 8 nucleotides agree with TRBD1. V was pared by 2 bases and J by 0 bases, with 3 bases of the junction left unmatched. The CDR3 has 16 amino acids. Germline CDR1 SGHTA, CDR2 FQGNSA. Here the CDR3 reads CASSLTGGSSGNTIYF. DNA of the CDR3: TGTGCCAGCAGCTTAACAGGGGGGAGCTCTGGAAACACCATATATTTT.

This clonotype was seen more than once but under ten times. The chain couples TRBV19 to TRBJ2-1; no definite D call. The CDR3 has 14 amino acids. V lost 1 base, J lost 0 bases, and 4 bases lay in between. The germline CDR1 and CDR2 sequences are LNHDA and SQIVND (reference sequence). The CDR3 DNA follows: TGTGCCAGTAGTATAGGGAGCTCCTACAATGAGCAGTTCTTC. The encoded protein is CASSIGSSYNEQFF.

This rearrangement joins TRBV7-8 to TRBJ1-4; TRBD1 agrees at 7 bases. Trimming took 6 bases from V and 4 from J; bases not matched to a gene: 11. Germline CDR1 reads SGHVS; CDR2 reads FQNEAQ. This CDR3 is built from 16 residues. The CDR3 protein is CASSPEGARNNEKLFF. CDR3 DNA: TGTGCCAGCAGTCCTGAGGGGGCCAGAAATAATGAAAAACTGTTTTTT. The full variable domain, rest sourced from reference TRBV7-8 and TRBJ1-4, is GAGVSQSPRYKVAKRGQDVALRCDPISGHVSLFWYQQALGQGPEFLTYFQNEAQLDKSGLPSDRFFAERPEGSVSTLKIQRTQQEDSAVYLCASSPEGARNNEKLFFGSGTQLSVL.

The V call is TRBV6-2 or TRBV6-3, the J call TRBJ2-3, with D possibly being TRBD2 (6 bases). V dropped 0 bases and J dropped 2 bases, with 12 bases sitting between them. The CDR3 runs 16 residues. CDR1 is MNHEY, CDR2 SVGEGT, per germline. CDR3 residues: CASSYSSGGTTDTQYF. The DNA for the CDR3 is TGTGCCAGCAGTTACTCCTCTGGCGGGACCACAGATACGCAGTATTTT.

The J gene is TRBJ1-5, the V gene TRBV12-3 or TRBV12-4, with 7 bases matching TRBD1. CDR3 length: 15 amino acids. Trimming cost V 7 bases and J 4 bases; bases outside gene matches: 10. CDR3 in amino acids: CASTSGQIKNQPQHF. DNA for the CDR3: TGTGCCAGCACTTCGGGACAGATCAAGAATCAGCCCCAGCATTTT.

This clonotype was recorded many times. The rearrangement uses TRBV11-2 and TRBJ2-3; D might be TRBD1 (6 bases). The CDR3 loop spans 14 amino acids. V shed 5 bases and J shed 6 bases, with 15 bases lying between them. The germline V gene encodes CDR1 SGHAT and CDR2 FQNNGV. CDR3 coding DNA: TGTGCCAGCAGCCCGAGACTTACAGGGGATACGCAGTATTTT. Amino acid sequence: CASSPRLTGDTQYF.

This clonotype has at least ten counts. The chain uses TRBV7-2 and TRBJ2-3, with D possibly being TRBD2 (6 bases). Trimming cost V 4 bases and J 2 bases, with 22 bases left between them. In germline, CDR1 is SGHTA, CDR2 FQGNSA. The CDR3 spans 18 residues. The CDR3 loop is CASSSTLRGFQTTDTQYF. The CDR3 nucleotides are TGTGCCAGCAGCTCAACCTTGCGGGGCTTCCAAACCACAGATACGCAGTATTTT.

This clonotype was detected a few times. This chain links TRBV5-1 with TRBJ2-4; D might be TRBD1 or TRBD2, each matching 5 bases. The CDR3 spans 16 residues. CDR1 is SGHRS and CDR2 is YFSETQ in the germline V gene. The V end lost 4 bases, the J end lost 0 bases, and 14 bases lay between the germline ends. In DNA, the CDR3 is TGCGCCAGCAGCCCCAGGGACCGCCTAGCCAAAAACATTCAGTACTTC. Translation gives CASSPRDRLAKNIQYF.

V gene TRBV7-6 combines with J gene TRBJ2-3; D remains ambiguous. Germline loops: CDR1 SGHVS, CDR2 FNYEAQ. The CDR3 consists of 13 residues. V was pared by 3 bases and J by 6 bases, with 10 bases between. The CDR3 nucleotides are TGTGCCAGCAGCTTTTCTGAGTTCGATACGCAGTATTTT. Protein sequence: CASSFSEFDTQYF.

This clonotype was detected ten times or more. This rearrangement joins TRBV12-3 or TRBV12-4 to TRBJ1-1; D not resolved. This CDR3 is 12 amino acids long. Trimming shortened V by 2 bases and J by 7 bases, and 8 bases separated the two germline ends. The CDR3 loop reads CASSLIVNEAFF. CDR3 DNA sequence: TGTGCCAGCAGTTTAATTGTCAATGAAGCTTTCTTT.

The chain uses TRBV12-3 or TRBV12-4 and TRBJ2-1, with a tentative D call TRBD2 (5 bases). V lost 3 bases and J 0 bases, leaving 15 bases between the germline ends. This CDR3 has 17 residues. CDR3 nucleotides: TGTGCCAGCAGTTTTATCCTTGGAGGATACTCCTACAATGAGCAGTTCTTC. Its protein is CASSFILGGYSYNEQFF.

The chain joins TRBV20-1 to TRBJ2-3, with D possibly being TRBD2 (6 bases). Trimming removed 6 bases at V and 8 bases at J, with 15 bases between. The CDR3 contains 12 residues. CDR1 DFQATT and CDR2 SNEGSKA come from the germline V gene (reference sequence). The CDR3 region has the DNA TGCAGTGCCCGGCGGGACCCCGTTACGCAGTATTTT. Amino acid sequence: CSARRDPVTQYF.

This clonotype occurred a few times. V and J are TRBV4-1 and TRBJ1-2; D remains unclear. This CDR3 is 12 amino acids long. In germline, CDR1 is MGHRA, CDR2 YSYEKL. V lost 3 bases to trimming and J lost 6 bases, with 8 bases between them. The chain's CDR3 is CASSHRADGYTF. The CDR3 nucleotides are TGCGCCAGCAGCCACCGGGCGGATGGCTACACCTTC.

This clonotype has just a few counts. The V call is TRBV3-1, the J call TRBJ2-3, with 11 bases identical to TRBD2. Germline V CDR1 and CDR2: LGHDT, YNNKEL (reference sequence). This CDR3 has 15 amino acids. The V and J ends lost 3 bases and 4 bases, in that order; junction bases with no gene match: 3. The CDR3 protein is CASSQLAGGADTQYF. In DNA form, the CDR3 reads TGTGCCAGCAGCCAGTTAGCGGGAGGGGCAGATACGCAGTATTTT.

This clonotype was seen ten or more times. CDR3 protein: CSASPITRKGLFF. CDR3 DNA sequence: TGCAGTGCTAGCCCTATAACCCGAAAGGGGCTGTTTTTT. The rearrangement links TRBV20-1 to TRBJ1-4; a weak D match, TRBD1 (5 bases). Germline CDR1 DFQATT, CDR2 SNEGSKA (reference sequence). V was shortened by 3 bases and J by 14 bases, with 19 bases between the two germline ends. This CDR3 is 13 amino acids long.

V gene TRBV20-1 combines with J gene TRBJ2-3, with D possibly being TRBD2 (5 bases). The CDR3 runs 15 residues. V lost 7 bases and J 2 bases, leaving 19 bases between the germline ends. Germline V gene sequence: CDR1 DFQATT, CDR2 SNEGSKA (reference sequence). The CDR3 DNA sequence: TGCAGTGTCCTTAGCGACTCGATCATCACAGATACGCAGTATTTT. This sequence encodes CSVLSDSIITDTQYF.

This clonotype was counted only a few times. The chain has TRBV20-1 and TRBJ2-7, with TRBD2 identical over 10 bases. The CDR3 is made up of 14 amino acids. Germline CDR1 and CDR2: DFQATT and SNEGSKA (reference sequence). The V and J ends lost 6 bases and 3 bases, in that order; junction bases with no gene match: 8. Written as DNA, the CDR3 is TGCAGTGCCCTAGCGGGAGTGATGGGCTACGAGCAGTACTTC. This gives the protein CSALAGVMGYEQYF.